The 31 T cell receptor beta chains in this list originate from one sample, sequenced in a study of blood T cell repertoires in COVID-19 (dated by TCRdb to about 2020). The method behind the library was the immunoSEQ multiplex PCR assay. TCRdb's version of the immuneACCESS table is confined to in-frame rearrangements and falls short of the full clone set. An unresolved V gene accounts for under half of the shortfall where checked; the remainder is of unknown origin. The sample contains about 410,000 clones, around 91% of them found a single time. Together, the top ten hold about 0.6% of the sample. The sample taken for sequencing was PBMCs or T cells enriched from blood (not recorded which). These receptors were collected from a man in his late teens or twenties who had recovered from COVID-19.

CDR3 sequence (DNA): TGTGCCAGCAGCTTAGACTTCGGGATCTACAATGAGCAGTTCTTC. Amino acids: CASSLDFGIYNEQFF. The chain is built from TRBV11-2 and TRBJ2-1; maybe TRBD2 (5 bases). Trimming stripped 0 bases from V and 3 bases from J, with 9 bases between. CDR3 length: 15 amino acids. The V gene's germline CDR1 is SGHAT and CDR2 FQNNGV.

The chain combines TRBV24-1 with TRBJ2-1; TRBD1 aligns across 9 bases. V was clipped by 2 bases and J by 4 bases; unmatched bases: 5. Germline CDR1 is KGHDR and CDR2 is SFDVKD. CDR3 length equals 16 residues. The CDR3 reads CATSDSGQGTYNEQFF. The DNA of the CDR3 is TGTGCCACCAGTGATTCCGGACAGGGGACTTACAATGAGCAGTTCTTC.

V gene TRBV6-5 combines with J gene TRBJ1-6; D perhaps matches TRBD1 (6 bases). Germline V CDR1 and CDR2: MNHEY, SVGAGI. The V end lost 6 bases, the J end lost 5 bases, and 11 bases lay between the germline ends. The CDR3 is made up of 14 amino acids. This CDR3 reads CASSDRYNNSPLHF. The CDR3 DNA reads TGTGCCAGCAGCGACAGGTACAATAATTCACCCCTCCACTTT.

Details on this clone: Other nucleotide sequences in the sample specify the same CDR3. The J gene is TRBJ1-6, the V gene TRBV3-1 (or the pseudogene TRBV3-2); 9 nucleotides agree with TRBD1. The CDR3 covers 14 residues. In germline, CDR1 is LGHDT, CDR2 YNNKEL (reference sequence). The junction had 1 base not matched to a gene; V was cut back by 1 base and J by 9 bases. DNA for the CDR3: TGTGCCAGCAGCCAAGGACAGGGGGGTTCACCCCTCCACTTT. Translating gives CASSQGQGGSPLHF.

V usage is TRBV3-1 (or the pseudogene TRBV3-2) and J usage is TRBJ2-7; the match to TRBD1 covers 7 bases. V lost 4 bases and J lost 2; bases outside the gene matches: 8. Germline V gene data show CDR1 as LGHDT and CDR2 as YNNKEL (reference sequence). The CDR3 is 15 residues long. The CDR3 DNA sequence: TGTGCCAGCAGCCTAGGGACAGCGGTGACCTACGAGCAGTACTTC. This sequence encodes CASSLGTAVTYEQYF.

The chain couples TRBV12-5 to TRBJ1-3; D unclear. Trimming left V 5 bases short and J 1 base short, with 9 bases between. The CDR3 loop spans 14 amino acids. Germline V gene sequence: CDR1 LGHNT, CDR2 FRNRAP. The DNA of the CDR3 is TGTGCTAGTGGTGCCGGTGGTTCTGGAAACACCATATATTTT. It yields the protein CASGAGGSGNTIYF.

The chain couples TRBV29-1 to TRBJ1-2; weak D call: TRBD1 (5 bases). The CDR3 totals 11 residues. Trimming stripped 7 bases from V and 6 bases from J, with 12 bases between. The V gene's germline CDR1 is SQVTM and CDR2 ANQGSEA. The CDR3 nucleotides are TGCAGCGCCGGGGGATCCGATGGCTACACCTTC. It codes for CSAGGSDGYTF.

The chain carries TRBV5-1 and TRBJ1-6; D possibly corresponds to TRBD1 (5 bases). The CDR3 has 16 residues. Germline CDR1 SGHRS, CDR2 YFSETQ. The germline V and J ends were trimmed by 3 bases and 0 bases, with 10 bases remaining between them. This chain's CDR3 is CASSSQANSYNSPLHF. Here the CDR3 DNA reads TGCGCCAGCAGCTCACAGGCAAACTCCTATAATTCACCCCTCCACTTT.

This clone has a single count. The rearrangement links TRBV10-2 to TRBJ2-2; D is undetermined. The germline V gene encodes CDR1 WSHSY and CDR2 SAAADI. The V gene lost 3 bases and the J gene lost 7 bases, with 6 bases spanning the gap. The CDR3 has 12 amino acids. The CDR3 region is CASSERVGELFF. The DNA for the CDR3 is TGCGCCAGCAGTGAACGGGTCGGGGAGCTGTTTTTT.

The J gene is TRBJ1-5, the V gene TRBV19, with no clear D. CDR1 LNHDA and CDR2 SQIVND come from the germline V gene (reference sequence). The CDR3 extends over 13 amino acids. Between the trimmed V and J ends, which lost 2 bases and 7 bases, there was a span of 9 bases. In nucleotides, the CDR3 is TGTGCCAGTAGTATAATTCGAGGACAGCCCCAGCATTTT. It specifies CASSIIRGQPQHF.

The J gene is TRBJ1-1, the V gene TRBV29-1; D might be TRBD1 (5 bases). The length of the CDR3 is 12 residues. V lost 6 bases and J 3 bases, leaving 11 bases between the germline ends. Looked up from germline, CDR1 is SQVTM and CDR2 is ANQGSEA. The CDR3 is CSVNRGDTEAFF. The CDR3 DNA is TGCAGCGTGAATAGGGGCGACACTGAAGCTTTCTTT.

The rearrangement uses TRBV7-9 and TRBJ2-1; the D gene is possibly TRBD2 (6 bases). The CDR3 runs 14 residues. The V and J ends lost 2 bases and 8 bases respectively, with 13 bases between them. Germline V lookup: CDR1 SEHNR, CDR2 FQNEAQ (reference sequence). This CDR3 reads CASSLSASVHEQFF. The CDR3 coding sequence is TGTGCCAGCAGCTTATCAGCTAGCGTTCATGAGCAGTTCTTC.

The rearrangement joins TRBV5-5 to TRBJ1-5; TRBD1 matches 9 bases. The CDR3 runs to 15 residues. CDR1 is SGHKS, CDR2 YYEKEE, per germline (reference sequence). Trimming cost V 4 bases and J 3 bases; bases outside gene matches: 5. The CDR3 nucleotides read TGTGCCAGCAGCGTCGGACAGGGGCTCAATCAGCCCCAGCATTTT. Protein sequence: CASSVGQGLNQPQHF.

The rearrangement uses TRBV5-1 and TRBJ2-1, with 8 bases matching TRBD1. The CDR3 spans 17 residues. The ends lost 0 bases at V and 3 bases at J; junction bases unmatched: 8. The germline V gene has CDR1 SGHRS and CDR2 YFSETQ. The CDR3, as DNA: TGCGCCAGCAGCTTGGCCCCCTTGGGACAGGTCTACAATGAGCAGTTCTTC. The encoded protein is CASSLAPLGQVYNEQFF.

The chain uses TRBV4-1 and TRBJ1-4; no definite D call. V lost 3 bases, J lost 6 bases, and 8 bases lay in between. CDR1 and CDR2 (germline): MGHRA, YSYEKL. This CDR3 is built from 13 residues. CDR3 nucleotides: TGCGCCAGCAGCCACATACTGGATGAAAAACTGTTTTTT. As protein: CASSHILDEKLFF.

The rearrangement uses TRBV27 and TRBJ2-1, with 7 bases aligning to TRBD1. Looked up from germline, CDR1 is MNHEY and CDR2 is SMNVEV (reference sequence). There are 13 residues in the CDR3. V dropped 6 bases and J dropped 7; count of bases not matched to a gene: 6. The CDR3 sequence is CASRVLTGNEQFF. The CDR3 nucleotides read TGTGCCAGCAGGGTACTGACAGGGAATGAGCAGTTCTTC.

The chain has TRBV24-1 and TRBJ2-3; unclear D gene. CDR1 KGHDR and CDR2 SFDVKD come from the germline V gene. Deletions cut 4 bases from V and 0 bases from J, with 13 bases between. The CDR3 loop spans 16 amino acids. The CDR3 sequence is CATSEFDSPSTDTQYF. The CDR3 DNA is TGTGCCACCAGTGAATTCGACTCCCCCAGCACAGATACGCAGTATTTT.

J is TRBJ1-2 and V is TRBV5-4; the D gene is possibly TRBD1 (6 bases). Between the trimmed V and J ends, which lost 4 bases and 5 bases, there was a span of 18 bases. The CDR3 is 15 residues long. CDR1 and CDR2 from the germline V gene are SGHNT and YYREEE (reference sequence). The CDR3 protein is CASSPGGGGRYGYTF. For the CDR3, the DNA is TGTGCCAGCAGCCCGGGAGGCGGGGGGCGGTATGGCTACACCTTC. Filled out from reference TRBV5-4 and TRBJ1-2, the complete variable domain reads ETGVTQSPTHLIKTRGQQVTLRCSSQSGHNTVSWYQQALGQGPQFIFQYYREEENGRGNFPPRFSGLQFPNYSSELNVNALELDDSALYLCASSPGGGGRYGYTFGSGTRLTVV.

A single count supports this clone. DNA for the CDR3: TGTGCCAGCAGCCTGGGGACTCCAACCTACGAGCAGTACTTC. Its protein is CASSLGTPTYEQYF. This chain links TRBV3-1 (or the pseudogene TRBV3-2) with TRBJ2-7, with D possibly being TRBD2 (6 bases). This CDR3 comprises 14 residues. Germline V CDR1 and CDR2: LGHDT, YNNKEL (reference sequence). With 4 bases removed from V and 2 bases from J, the gap between germline ends came to 12 bases.

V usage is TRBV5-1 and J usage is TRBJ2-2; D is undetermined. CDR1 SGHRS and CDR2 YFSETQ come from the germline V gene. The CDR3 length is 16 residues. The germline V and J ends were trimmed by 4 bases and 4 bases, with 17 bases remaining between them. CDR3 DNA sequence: TGCGCCAGCAGCCAAATTGGCTTAACAGCCACCGGGGAGCTGTTTTTT. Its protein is CASSQIGLTATGELFF.

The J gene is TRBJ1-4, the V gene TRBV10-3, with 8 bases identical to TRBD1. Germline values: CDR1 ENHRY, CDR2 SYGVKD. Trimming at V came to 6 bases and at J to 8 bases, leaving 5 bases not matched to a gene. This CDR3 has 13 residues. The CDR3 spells CAISGQGGEKLFF. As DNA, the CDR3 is TGTGCCATCAGCGGACAGGGAGGGGAAAAACTGTTTTTT.

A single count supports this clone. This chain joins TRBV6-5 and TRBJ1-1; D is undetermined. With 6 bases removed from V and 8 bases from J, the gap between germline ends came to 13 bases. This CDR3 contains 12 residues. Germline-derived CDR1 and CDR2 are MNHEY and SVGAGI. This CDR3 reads CASRYGSSEAFF. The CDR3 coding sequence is TGTGCCAGCAGGTATGGGAGCTCCGAAGCTTTCTTT.

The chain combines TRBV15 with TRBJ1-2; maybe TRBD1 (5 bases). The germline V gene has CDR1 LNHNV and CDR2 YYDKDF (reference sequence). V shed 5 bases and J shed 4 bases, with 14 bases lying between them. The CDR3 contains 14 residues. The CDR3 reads CATSGAKGLYGYTF. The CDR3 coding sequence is TGTGCCACCAGCGGGGCGAAAGGGCTCTATGGCTACACCTTC.

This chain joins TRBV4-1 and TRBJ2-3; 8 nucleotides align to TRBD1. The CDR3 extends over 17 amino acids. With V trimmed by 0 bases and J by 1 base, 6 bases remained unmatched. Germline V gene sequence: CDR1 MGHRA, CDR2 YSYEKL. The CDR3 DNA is TGCGCCAGCAGCCAAGATCGACAGGGGCACCGCACAGATACGCAGTATTTT. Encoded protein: CASSQDRQGHRTDTQYF.

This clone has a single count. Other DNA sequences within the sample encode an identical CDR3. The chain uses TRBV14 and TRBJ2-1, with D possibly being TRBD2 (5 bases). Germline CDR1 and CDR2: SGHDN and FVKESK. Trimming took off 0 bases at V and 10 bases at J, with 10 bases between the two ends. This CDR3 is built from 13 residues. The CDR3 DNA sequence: TGTGCCAGCAGCCAAGATCTGGCGGGCGAGCAGTTCTTC. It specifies CASSQDLAGEQFF.

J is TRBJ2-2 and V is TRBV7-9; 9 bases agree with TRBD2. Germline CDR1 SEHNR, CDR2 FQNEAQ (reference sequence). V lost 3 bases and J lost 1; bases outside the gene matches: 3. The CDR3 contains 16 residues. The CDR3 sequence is CASSLRAGGNTGELFF. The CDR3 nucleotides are TGTGCCAGCAGCTTGAGAGCGGGGGGGAACACCGGGGAGCTGTTTTTT. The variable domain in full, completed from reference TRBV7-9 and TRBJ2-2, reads DTGVSQNPRHKITKRGQNVTFRCDPISEHNRLYWYRQTLGQGPEFLTYFQNEAQLEKSRLLSDRFSAERPKGSFSTLEIQRTEQGDSAMYLCASSLRAGGNTGELFFGEGSRLTVL.

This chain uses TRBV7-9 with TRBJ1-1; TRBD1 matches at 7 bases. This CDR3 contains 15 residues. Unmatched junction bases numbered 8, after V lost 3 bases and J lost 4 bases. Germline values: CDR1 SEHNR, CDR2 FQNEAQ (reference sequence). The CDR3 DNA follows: TGTGCCAGCAGCTTGACCGACAGGGCATTCACTGAAGCTTTCTTT. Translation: CASSLTDRAFTEAFF.

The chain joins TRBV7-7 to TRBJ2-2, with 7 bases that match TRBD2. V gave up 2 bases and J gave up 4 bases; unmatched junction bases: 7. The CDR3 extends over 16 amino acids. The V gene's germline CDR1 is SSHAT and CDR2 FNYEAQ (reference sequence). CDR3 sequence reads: CASSLYSGDLTGELFF. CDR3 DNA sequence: TGTGCCAGCAGCTTATACAGCGGGGACCTCACCGGGGAGCTGTTTTTT.

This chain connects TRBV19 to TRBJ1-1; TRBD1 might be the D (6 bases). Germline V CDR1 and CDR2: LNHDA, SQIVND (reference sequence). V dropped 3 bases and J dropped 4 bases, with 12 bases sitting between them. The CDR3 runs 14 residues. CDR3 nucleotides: TGTGCCAGTAGTATTAGGGGGAGAGGCACTGAAGCTTTCTTT. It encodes CASSIRGRGTEAFF.

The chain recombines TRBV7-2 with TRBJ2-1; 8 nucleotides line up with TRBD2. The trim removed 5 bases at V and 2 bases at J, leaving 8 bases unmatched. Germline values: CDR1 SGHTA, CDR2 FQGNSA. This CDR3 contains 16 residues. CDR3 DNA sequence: TGTGCCAGCAGCGATAATAGCGGGAACCCCTACAATGAGCAGTTCTTC. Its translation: CASSDNSGNPYNEQFF.

CDR3 DNA: TGTGCCAGTAGTAGGGACAGTGAAAATGAAAAACTGTTTTTT. Amino acids: CASSRDSENEKLFF. This chain joins TRBV19 and TRBJ1-4; 7 bases are shared with TRBD1. The CDR3 extends over 14 amino acids. Germline values: CDR1 LNHDA, CDR2 SQIVND (reference sequence). The ends lost 4 bases at V and 5 bases at J; junction bases unmatched: 4.